Below, 22 T cell receptor beta chains from the same sample are listed, as sequenced in a study of blood T cell repertoires in COVID-19. Profiling relied on immunoSEQ multiplex PCR, and the TCRdb table lists in-frame clones only, not all of them. The table shows about 330,000 clones, with 75% to 90% occurring only once. Sequences were obtained from PBMCs or T cells enriched from blood (not recorded which). These receptors came from a man aged 25-45 years who had recovered from COVID-19.

Only one count was recorded for this clone. This rearrangement joins TRBV19 to TRBJ2-5, with 11 bases that match TRBD1. This CDR3 has 15 amino acids. Per germline, CDR1 LNHDA and CDR2 SQIVND (reference sequence). V dropped 3 bases and J dropped 4; count of bases not matched to a gene: 4. CDR3 in amino acids: CASSIGTGGTETQYF. CDR3 coding DNA: TGTGCCAGTAGTATCGGGACAGGGGGTACAGAGACCCAGTACTTC.

CDR3 residues: CASSLAAGGLETQYF. The CDR3 nucleotides are TGTGCCAGCAGCTTGGCGGCAGGGGGGCTGGAGACCCAGTACTTC. The chain carries TRBV5-4 and TRBJ2-5; tentative D call: TRBD1 (7 bases). V lost 0 bases and J 5 bases, leaving 14 bases between the germline ends. The CDR3 runs 15 residues. The V gene's germline CDR1 is SGHNT and CDR2 YYREEE (reference sequence).

This clone was seen a handful of times. Other DNA sequences of this sample code for an identical CDR3. The V call is TRBV5-1, the J call TRBJ2-1; D remains unclear. CDR1 and CDR2 from the germline V gene are SGHRS and YFSETQ. This CDR3 spans 15 amino acids. The ends were cut back, 0 bases at V and 2 bases at J, with 9 bases in the middle. The CDR3 reads CASSLASSTYNEQFF. CDR3 in DNA: TGCGCCAGCAGCTTGGCTAGTTCTACCTACAATGAGCAGTTCTTC. The entire variable domain, with the rest obtained from reference TRBV5-1 and TRBJ2-1, is as follows: KAGVTQTPRYLIKTRGQQVTLSCSPISGHRSVSWYQQTPGQGLQFLFEYFSETQRNKGNFPGRFSGRQFSNSRSEMNVSTLELGDSALYLCASSLASSTYNEQFFGPGTRLTVL.

The rearrangement joins TRBV6-5 to TRBJ1-1, with D possibly being TRBD1 (6 bases). This CDR3 spans 15 amino acids. CDR1 is MNHEY and CDR2 is SVGAGI in the germline V gene. The ends were cut back, 0 bases at V and 6 bases at J, with 14 bases in the middle. CDR3 sequence: CASSYSISGGPEAFF. The CDR3 DNA reads TGTGCCAGCAGTTACTCAATCTCGGGGGGCCCTGAAGCTTTCTTT.

In its sample, this clone was seen once. The rearrangement uses TRBV1 and TRBJ1-5; TRBD1, the table's D call, lacks a check against the DNA. TRBV1 counts as a pseudogene. The CDR3 is made up of 20 amino acids. The CDR3 DNA sequence: TGCACCAGCACTAAAAGAATCCCCGACAGGATCCCTTATAGCAATCAGCCCCAGCATTTT. It translates to CTSTKRIPDRIPYSNQPQHF.

The chain carries TRBV7-3 and TRBJ2-1; 10 nucleotides align to TRBD2. Germline CDR1 reads SGHTA; CDR2 reads FQGTGA. V dropped 4 bases and J dropped 5; count of bases not matched to a gene: 5. This CDR3 spans 15 amino acids. The CDR3 protein is CASSSSGGANNEQFF. The CDR3 nucleotides are TGTGCCAGCAGCTCCAGCGGGGGGGCGAACAATGAGCAGTTCTTC.

V and J are TRBV23-1 and TRBJ2-7; 7 bases agree with TRBD2. TRBV23-1 is known as an ORF, though its function is uncertain. CDR3 length: 13 residues. With 8 bases clipped from V and 0 bases from J, the junction kept 4 bases outside the gene matches. Here the CDR3 DNA reads TGCGCCAGCGTGAGCGGGGCCTCCTACGAGCAGTACTTC. It is translated as CASVSGASYEQYF.

The J gene is TRBJ2-5, the V gene TRBV5-6; 10 bases match TRBD1. Per the germline V gene, CDR1 is SGHDT and CDR2 is YYEEEE. This CDR3 spans 14 amino acids. V trimming: 3 bases; J trimming: 7 bases; junction bases outside the gene matches: 6. The CDR3 DNA reads as TGTGCCAGCAGCTCCGACGGACAGGGGGGGACCCAGTACTTC. Its protein product is CASSSDGQGGTQYF.

The chain couples TRBV5-4 to TRBJ2-5; 10 bases map to TRBD2. V shed 1 base, J shed 1 base, and the junction held 1 base outside the gene matches. The germline CDR1 and CDR2 sequences are SGHNT and YYREEE (reference sequence). CDR3 length: 15 amino acids. The CDR3 loop is CASSLTSGAQETQYF. CDR3 bases: TGTGCCAGCAGCTTGACTAGCGGGGCCCAAGAGACCCAGTACTTC.

The chain links TRBV6-2 or TRBV6-3 to TRBJ2-2; the D gene is possibly TRBD1 (5 bases). Germline V gene data show CDR1 as MNHEY and CDR2 as SVGEGT. The CDR3 is 17 amino acids. V was pared by 2 bases and J by 0 bases, with 13 bases between. This CDR3 reads CASSYSDRQTNTGELFF. The DNA of the CDR3 is TGTGCCAGCAGTTACAGTGACAGACAGACGAACACCGGGGAGCTGTTTTTT.

CDR3 sequence: CSPETSPTYHEQYF. CDR3 nucleotides: TGCAGCCCAGAGACTAGCCCAACCTACCACGAGCAGTACTTC. The genes are TRBV29-1 and TRBJ2-7; TRBD2 aligns across 7 bases. V was pared by 8 bases and J by 5 bases, with 15 bases of the junction left unmatched. Germline V gene lookup returns CDR1 SQVTM and CDR2 ANQGSEA. The CDR3 loop spans 14 amino acids.

The V and J genes are TRBV3-1 (or the pseudogene TRBV3-2) and TRBJ2-3, with 8 bases that match TRBD1. Trimming removed 1 base from V and 0 bases from J; junction bases left unmatched: 3. This CDR3 is built from 16 residues. CDR1 and CDR2 (germline): LGHDT, YNNKEL (reference sequence). For the CDR3, the DNA is TGTGCCAGCAGCCAAGGGACAGGGCTTAGCACAGATACGCAGTATTTT. Translation: CASSQGTGLSTDTQYF.

This sequence joins TRBV5-1 and TRBJ2-7; D gene uncertain. This CDR3 spans 14 amino acids. Looked up from germline, CDR1 is SGHRS and CDR2 is YFSETQ. Trimming took off 0 bases at V and 3 bases at J, with 10 bases between the two ends. The CDR3 is CASSLAPVYYEQYF. The CDR3 DNA follows: TGCGCCAGCAGCTTGGCACCGGTTTACTACGAGCAGTACTTC.

The genes are TRBV4-1 and TRBJ1-3; D is perhaps TRBD1 (5 bases). The CDR3 consists of 17 residues. Looked up from germline, CDR1 is MGHRA and CDR2 is YSYEKL. V was shortened by 3 bases and J by 1 base, with 16 bases between the two germline ends. The CDR3 sequence: CASSQGAGHISGNTIYF. The CDR3, as DNA: TGCGCCAGCAGCCAGGGTGCTGGACACATTTCTGGAAACACCATATATTTT.

This clone was picked up one time. The chain links TRBV2 to TRBJ1-5; D not resolved. V was pared by 3 bases and J by 4 bases, with 7 bases between. Germline lookup yields CDR1 SNHLY and CDR2 FYNNEI. The CDR3 is 13 amino acids. This CDR3 reads CASSDEVNQPQHF. CDR3 DNA: TGTGCCAGCAGTGATGAGGTGAATCAGCCCCAGCATTTT.

The J gene is TRBJ1-1, the V gene TRBV15; D gene uncertain. The CDR3 is 14 residues long. V was shortened by 0 bases and J by 1 base, with 6 bases between the two germline ends. Germline V gene sequence: CDR1 LNHNV, CDR2 YYDKDF (reference sequence). CDR3 region: CATSRDWANTEAFF. CDR3 bases: TGTGCCACCAGCAGAGATTGGGCGAACACTGAAGCTTTCTTT.

The J gene is TRBJ1-2, the V gene TRBV5-1; 9 nucleotides match TRBD1. In germline, CDR1 is SGHRS, CDR2 YFSETQ. The CDR3 loop spans 15 amino acids. V was clipped by 3 bases and J by 9 bases; unmatched bases: 12. The CDR3 DNA follows: TGCGCCAGCAGCTCCGCCGGGACAGGGACCACTCGCTACACCTTC. It is translated as CASSSAGTGTTRYTF.

This clone was picked up one time. The rearrangement links TRBV2 to TRBJ2-2, with D possibly TRBD1 on 5 matching bases. Germline V gene data show CDR1 as SNHLY and CDR2 as FYNNEI. V was pared by 10 bases and J by 0 bases, with 12 bases between. The CDR3 has 14 residues. The CDR3 spells CATREQTNTGELFF. DNA of the CDR3: TGTGCCACCAGGGAACAAACGAACACCGGGGAGCTGTTTTTT.

This clone was seen a handful of times. The chain uses TRBV5-1 and TRBJ2-2; TRBD1 matches 9 bases. This CDR3 comprises 15 residues. Germline V CDR1 and CDR2: SGHRS, YFSETQ. V lost 4 bases and J lost 5; bases outside the gene matches: 6. This CDR3 is CASSPRQGGTGELFF. The DNA of the CDR3 is TGCGCCAGCAGCCCACGACAGGGGGGGACCGGGGAGCTGTTTTTT.

The chain employs TRBV23-1 and TRBJ2-5; a weak D match, TRBD1 (5 bases). TRBV23-1 is designated an ORF whose function remains uncertain. The V and J ends lost 0 bases and 1 base respectively, with 12 bases between them. The CDR3 contains 16 residues. CDR3 coding DNA: TGCGCCAGCAGTCAATCTCGACAGCTGTTCCAAGAGACCCAGTACTTC. Its translation is CASSQSRQLFQETQYF.

The chain couples TRBV19 to TRBJ1-4, with D possibly being TRBD1 (6 bases). V was trimmed by 6 bases and J by 4 bases, leaving 18 bases between them. The germline gives CDR1 LNHDA, CDR2 SQIVND (reference sequence). The CDR3 consists of 16 residues. The CDR3: CASSKSTGPNNEKLFF. The CDR3 DNA reads as TGTGCCAGTAGCAAATCGACAGGCCCGAATAATGAAAAACTGTTTTTT. Combining the CDR3 with reference TRBV19 and TRBJ1-4 gives the whole variable domain DGGITQSPKYLFRKEGQNVTLSCEQNLNHDAMYWYRQDPGQGLRLIYYSQIVNDFQKGDIAEGYSVSREKKESFPLTVTSAQKNPTAFYLCASSKSTGPNNEKLFFGSGTQLSVL.

In its sample, this clone was seen once. J is TRBJ1-4 and V is TRBV6-1; D unresolved. This CDR3 spans 16 amino acids. CDR1 MNHNS and CDR2 SASEGT come from the germline V gene. V was clipped by 6 bases and J by 0 bases, with 14 bases between them. The CDR3 loop is CASSEYYSTTNEKLFF. CDR3 coding DNA: TGTGCCAGCAGCGAATATTACAGTACAACTAATGAAAAACTGTTTTTT.